This TCR beta chain was documented in a study of shared clonotypes between healthy human individuals (dated by TCRdb to 2019 to 2021). Study-level background: The cohort comprised a couple of women and a few men aged 18 to 49 years. To estimate repertoire size and how much clonotypes are shared between individuals, the study performed deep sequencing of blood TCR repertoires from 4 to 6 healthy adults. Between about 0.8 and 8.9 billion PBMCs per donor were obtained by leukapheresis. To increase sequencing depth and limit assay-specific biases, TCR repertoire library preparation and sequencing were carried out by different laboratories using diverse techniques. Per donor, three plates each were used for CD4 naive and CD4 memory, two for CD8 naive, and one for CD8 memory.

The CDR3, cysteine through phenylalanine, is 15 amino acids long. CDR3 DNA only is kept here, 45 bases in frame from base 1. Based on the germline V gene, the CDR1 and CDR2 sequences are MDHEN and SYDVKM. A distance of 23 bases separates the germline ends of V and J, which lose 7 bases and 7 bases respectively. Using the deep immunoSEQ assay, multiplex PCR amplified TCR CDR3 regions from genomic DNA. Extracted genomic DNA from each cell subset was spread evenly across all wells of several immunoSEQ 96-well plates, with each plate serving as a replicate. For sorted subsets, approximately 200 ng of genomic DNA, equivalent to some 33,000 T cell genomes, went into each replicate PCR. Purified libraries were quantified with a Qubit 3.0 fluorometer, sized on a Bioanalyzer 2100, and re-quantified with the KAPA Library Quantification kit. Each immunoSEQ 96-well plate was sequenced on its own single-read 150-cycle Illumina NextSeq 550 flow cell. For the original study's pipeline: Because only junctional sequences without quality scores were contained in the immunoSEQ output, filtering matching that applied to full-length reads could not be performed. To assign V/J genes and CDR3, sequences were annotated against IMGT germline references using PyIR, a Python wrapper for IgBLAST v1.9. Reads were removed for weak V/J assignments (E-value above 1e-6), missing CDR3, stop codons, out-of-frame junctions, or ambiguous translated residues. V3J clonotypes were defined as sequences sharing the same inferred V gene, J gene, and CDR3 amino acid sequence. Percentage overlap between repertoires was calculated by dividing the number of shared unique clonotypes by the size of the smaller repertoire. RTK rarefaction, the Chao1 estimator, and Recon v2.1 estimates of unobserved clonotypes were used to assess repertoire richness. OLGA was used to compute generation probabilities for all TCRbeta clonotypes that the gDNA method yielded from several donors. TCRdb holds this immuneACCESS table with in-frame rearrangements only. Some clones are missing; in checked studies, unresolved V genes explain under half, and the rest has no known cause. The V and J calls and clone size were taken over from that table, and D and trimming were inferred from the DNA. The sample data list about 2.2 million clones, and 80% to 95% of these were observed just once. Clones ranked in the top ten supply around 1.7% of the sample.

To note about this clone: This receptor's antigen is unknown. Qualities for individual bases were not recorded, and no much larger clone is one base off.

Overall study outcomes, separate from this receptor: Because the study included a small number of donors, the genetic and exposure-history diversity represented was limited. Pairwise subsampling indicated that sequencing depth was expected to affect the degree of clonotype sharing among donors. Sampling was restricted to blood, and TCR repertoires in tissues likely differ from the TCR repertoires found in blood. Naive subsets generally had larger estimated clonotype richness than memory subsets. Even with the large sequencing depth, rarefaction of the sorted-subset datasets indicated that sequencing was incomplete. Across a handful of donors, roughly 5.1% of naive CD4, roughly 3.3% of naive CD8, about 2% of memory CD4, and over 0.35% of memory CD8 clonotypes were shared. Compared with non-shared clonotypes, the clonotypes found in all four sorted-subset donors had higher generation probabilities.

CD8 naive samples were obtained by positive selection for CCR7 among CD45RO-negative cells, yielding a CD45RA+CCR7+ population from which TemRA cells were excluded. Healthy HIV-negative adults with no recently reported acute infections or vaccinations were included as donors. Only Caucasian adults living in Nashville, Tennessee, USA were represented among the donors. Blood was obtained by leukapheresis, after which PBMCs were separated by Ficoll-Histopaque density gradient centrifugation and cryopreserved in liquid nitrogen vapor phase. Purity and quantity of every magnetically sorted T cell population were checked by analytical flow cytometry. Genomic DNA was isolated from every sorted fraction and measured by UV absorbance on a Nanodrop 2000c.

The source material was naive CD8+ T cells from PBMCs. The sample's cell subset or site, from its label and the paper: CD45RA+CCR7+. The V and J genes are TRBV28 and TRBJ2-7, with a tentative D gene TRBD2 over 6 matching bases. This TCR came from a man aged 18 to 29 in good health. Some clones in this sample may be carry-over from other donors' samples. The CDR3 corresponds to CASTILRDRGREQYF. The DNA reads as follows: TGTGCCAGCACCATTCTTAGGGACCGGGGGAGGGAGCAGTACTTC.